Shown below are 27 T cell receptor beta chains from a single sample sequenced in a study of T cell responses to AZD1222 COVID-19 vaccine (dated by TCRdb to the early 2020s). Library preparation employed the immunoSEQ multiplex PCR assay. Not all clones reach the TCRdb copy of this immuneACCESS table, which keeps in-frame sequences only. Checked studies attribute under half of the gap to unresolved V genes and leave the rest unexplained. The table for this sample lists about 110,000 clones; about 92% of them were counted only once. Together, the top ten hold roughly 3.2% of the sample. Interpreted using the paper, the time point label stands for: baseline before first vaccination. The treatment or condition label here, explained by the study, means: meningococcal conjugate vaccine given as trial control. Specimen: peripheral blood, collected on day 0 of MenACWY control vaccination. Receptors were obtained from an adult in good health.

This sequence joins TRBV7-2 and TRBJ2-7; D perhaps matches TRBD2 (5 bases). The CDR3 totals 13 residues. The ends were cut back, 5 bases at V and 7 bases at J, with 15 bases in the middle. CDR1 and CDR2 (germline): SGHTA, FQGNSA. The CDR3 loop reads CASSPDRPGEQYF. The CDR3 region has the DNA TGTGCCAGCAGCCCGGACCGACCGGGGGAGCAGTACTTC.

In its sample, this clone was seen a few times. The CDR3 bases are TGCGCCAGCAGCCAAGATAGGCGGGGCAAGGTCAATCAGCCCCAGCATTTT. Amino acid sequence: CASSQDRRGKVNQPQHF. The rearrangement uses TRBV4-1 and TRBJ1-5; tentatively, D is TRBD1 (5 bases). Trimming removed 0 bases at V and 3 bases at J, with 15 bases between. The CDR3 covers 17 residues. The germline CDR1 and CDR2 sequences are MGHRA and YSYEKL.

The chain couples TRBV7-9 to TRBJ1-4; a possible D gene is TRBD1 (6 bases). The V and J ends lost 8 bases and 7 bases respectively, with 11 bases between them. The CDR3 is 12 amino acids. The germline CDR1 and CDR2 sequences are SEHNR and FQNEAQ (reference sequence). The CDR3 sequence: CASSGVGEKLFF. CDR3 nucleotides: TGTGCCAGCTCAGGGGTTGGTGAAAAACTGTTTTTT.

The V gene is TRBV12-3 or TRBV12-4, the J gene TRBJ1-2, with 8 bases aligning to TRBD1. Unmatched junction bases numbered 7, after V lost 6 bases and J lost 7 bases. This CDR3 contains 13 residues. CDR3 DNA sequence: TGTGCCAGCAGATTTTCAGGGGGCGGTGGCTACACCTTC. This translates into CASRFSGGGGYTF.

The chain links TRBV5-6 to TRBJ1-1; D is unresolved. The CDR3 is made up of 11 amino acids. Deletions cut 3 bases from V and 7 bases from J, with 7 bases between. Germline loops: CDR1 SGHDT, CDR2 YYEEEE. CDR3 DNA: TGTGCCAGCAGCTCGCGGTTTGAAGCTTTCTTT. This translates into CASSSRFEAFF.

The V call is TRBV18, the J call TRBJ1-5; possibly TRBD1 for D (5 bases). The V end was cut by 3 bases, the J end by 5 bases, with 11 bases between. CDR1 and CDR2 (germline): KGHSH, LQKENI. CDR3 length: 14 amino acids. In DNA, the CDR3 is TGTGCCAGCTCACCGCAGGGAAAGGATCAGCCCCAGCATTTT. It yields the protein CASSPQGKDQPQHF.

This chain connects TRBV2 to TRBJ1-1; D unclear. Looked up from germline, CDR1 is SNHLY and CDR2 is FYNNEI. The CDR3 sequence is 13 residues long. The V end lost 4 bases, the J end lost 3 bases, and 9 bases lay between the germline ends. The CDR3 sequence: CASSVGLHTEAFF. The CDR3, as DNA: TGTGCCAGCAGTGTCGGGCTTCACACTGAAGCTTTCTTT.

The chain recombines TRBV10-1 with TRBJ2-4, with 9 bases that match TRBD1. CDR1 WNHNN and CDR2 SYGVQD come from the germline V gene (reference sequence). The CDR3 extends over 17 amino acids. The V and J ends lost 4 bases and 2 bases, in that order; junction bases with no gene match: 9. CDR3 residues: CASSGARTGEPKNIQYF. The CDR3, as DNA: TGCGCCAGCAGTGGAGCCCGGACAGGGGAACCCAAAAACATTCAGTACTTC.

This sequence joins TRBV7-2 and TRBJ1-2; 8 bases are a match to TRBD1. From germline, CDR1 is SGHTA and CDR2 FQGNSA. V shed 1 base and J 2 bases; nucleotides not matched to a gene: 6. The CDR3 is 16 amino acids. CDR3 protein: CASSLVGTGLNYGYTF. The CDR3, as DNA: TGTGCCAGCAGCTTAGTAGGGACAGGTCTAAACTATGGCTACACCTTC.

The chain recombines TRBV4-2 with TRBJ2-7; D gene ambiguous. CDR1 and CDR2 (germline): LGHNA, YNFKEQ. V lost 0 bases and J 5 bases, leaving 5 bases between the germline ends. The CDR3 spans 12 residues. Here the CDR3 DNA reads TGTGCCAGCAGCCAAGATTTGGACGAGCAGTACTTC. This translates into CASSQDLDEQYF.

Here the CDR3 DNA reads TGTGCCAGTAGTATAGCCGTATCCACTGAAGCTTTCTTT. This codes for CASSIAVSTEAFF. The chain carries TRBV19 and TRBJ1-1; D is unclear. The length of the CDR3 is 13 residues. Germline V CDR1 and CDR2: LNHDA, SQIVND (reference sequence). Trimming took 1 base from V and 4 from J, leaving 7 bases between them.

The chain carries TRBV4-1 and TRBJ1-2; maybe TRBD1 (5 bases). Per the germline V gene, CDR1 is MGHRA and CDR2 is YSYEKL. The CDR3 contains 14 residues. V gave up 4 bases and J gave up 4 bases, with 13 bases separating them. In DNA form, the CDR3 reads TGCGCCAGCAGCCGTGTCGGGGGGTCCTATGGCTACACCTTC. Its protein product is CASSRVGGSYGYTF.

V is TRBV28 and J is TRBJ2-1; 9 bases match TRBD1. J was trimmed by 4 bases and V by 6 bases; bases with no gene match: 10. From germline, CDR1 is MDHEN and CDR2 SYDVKM. There are 16 residues in the CDR3. CDR3 sequence (DNA): TGTGCCAGCAGCTCTACCGGGACAGGGCAGTACAATGAGCAGTTCTTC. The encoded protein is CASSSTGTGQYNEQFF.

V is TRBV5-1 and J is TRBJ1-1; D is perhaps TRBD1 (5 bases). CDR1 SGHRS and CDR2 YFSETQ come from the germline V gene. V lost 5 bases and J lost 3, with 11 bases in between. The CDR3 runs to 13 residues. The CDR3 loop is CASRRQGHTEAFF. CDR3 in DNA: TGCGCCAGCAGACGGCAGGGCCACACTGAAGCTTTCTTT.

This chain joins TRBV5-1 and TRBJ2-2; the D gene could be TRBD1 or TRBD2 (5 bases each). The CDR3 has 15 amino acids. The V end lost 0 bases, the J end lost 6 bases, and 12 bases lay between the germline ends. Germline CDR1 is SGHRS and CDR2 is YFSETQ. CDR3 in amino acids: CASSLVNGASGELFF. In DNA, the CDR3 is TGCGCCAGCAGCTTGGTCAACGGGGCGTCCGGGGAGCTGTTTTTT.

V usage is TRBV6-5 and J usage is TRBJ1-1; D perhaps matches TRBD1 (5 bases). Trimming removed 0 bases from V and 3 bases from J, with 8 bases in between. Germline CDR1 MNHEY, CDR2 SVGAGI. The CDR3 consists of 14 residues. CDR3 protein: CASSYSQGYTEAFF. CDR3 nucleotides: TGTGCCAGCAGTTACTCGCAGGGCTACACTGAAGCTTTCTTT.

This clone was seen only once. The genes are TRBV6-6 and TRBJ1-2; D is unresolved. Germline CDR1 is MNHNY and CDR2 is SVGAGI (reference sequence). This CDR3 has 19 amino acids. Trimming pared 5 bases from V and 5 bases from J, leaving 30 bases between. CDR3 DNA: TGTGCCAGCAGTCCCGTTCCTTCACGTTCAATCGCGGGGTGGTATGGCTACACCTTC. Translation gives CASSPVPSRSIAGWYGYTF.

V is TRBV7-9 and J is TRBJ2-3, with a possible D match to TRBD2 (6 bases). Trimming took off 3 bases at V and 6 bases at J, with 16 bases between the two ends. CDR1 is SEHNR, CDR2 FQNEAQ, per germline (reference sequence). The CDR3 loop spans 15 amino acids. DNA for the CDR3: TGTGCCAGCAGCTTGGGGCTGGGGGACTGGGATACGCAGTATTTT. This sequence encodes CASSLGLGDWDTQYF.

V and J are TRBV4-3 and TRBJ1-2; D uncertain. The CDR3 loop spans 15 amino acids. Trimming pared 2 bases from V and 3 bases from J, leaving 13 bases between. Germline CDR1 reads LGHNA; CDR2 reads YSLEER. CDR3 nucleotides: TGCGCCAGCAGCCAAAGAAGCAGGCCGTACTATGGCTACACCTTC. Its translation is CASSQRSRPYYGYTF.

J is TRBJ2-7 and V is TRBV9; 11 bases are shared with TRBD2. V shed 7 bases and J 0 bases; nucleotides not matched to a gene: 3. There are 14 residues in the CDR3. In germline, CDR1 is SGDLS, CDR2 YYNGEE. The CDR3 is CASSSGGSSYEQYF. The CDR3 DNA reads TGTGCCAGCTCTAGCGGGGGGAGCTCCTACGAGCAGTACTTC. Looking up the rest from reference TRBV9 and TRBJ2-7 gives the full variable domain: DSGVTQTPKHLITATGQRVTLRCSPRSGDLSVYWYQQSLDQGLQFLIQYYNGEERAKGNILERFSAQQFPDLHSELNLSSLELGDSALYFCASSSGGSSYEQYFGPGTRLTVT.

This rearrangement joins TRBV6-5 to TRBJ1-1, with D perhaps TRBD1 (5 bases). The CDR3 is 13 amino acids. CDR1 is MNHEY and CDR2 is SVGAGI in the germline V gene. The V and J ends lost 1 base and 4 bases respectively, with 7 bases between them. Here the CDR3 reads CASSYWDSTEAFF. The CDR3 DNA reads TGTGCCAGCAGTTACTGGGACTCCACTGAAGCTTTCTTT.

CDR3: CASSPDRIGNTIYF. In DNA form, the CDR3 reads TGCGCCAGCAGCCCTGACAGGATCGGAAACACCATATATTTT. The chain recombines TRBV5-1 with TRBJ1-3; possible D gene TRBD1, 6 bases. Germline CDR1 is SGHRS and CDR2 is YFSETQ. V shed 4 bases and J shed 4 bases, with 12 bases lying between them. CDR3 size: 14 residues. The entire variable domain, with the rest obtained from reference TRBV5-1 and TRBJ1-3, is as follows: KAGVTQTPRYLIKTRGQQVTLSCSPISGHRSVSWYQQTPGQGLQFLFEYFSETQRNKGNFPGRFSGRQFSNSRSEMNVSTLELGDSALYLCASSPDRIGNTIYFGEGSWLTVV.

The chain employs TRBV10-3 and TRBJ1-2; the match to TRBD1 covers 7 bases. This CDR3 has 17 residues. Germline V gives CDR1 ENHRY, CDR2 SYGVKD. V was pared by 5 bases and J by 0 bases, with 12 bases of the junction left unmatched. The CDR3 loop is CAISYSPGQRANYGYTF. The CDR3 DNA reads as TGTGCCATCAGTTATTCCCCGGGACAGAGAGCTAACTATGGCTACACCTTC.

The chain combines TRBV28 with TRBJ1-5; D unresolved. CDR1 and CDR2 (germline): MDHEN, SYDVKM. V gave up 3 bases and J gave up 1 base, with 10 bases separating them. This CDR3 is 15 amino acids long. In DNA, the CDR3 is TGTGCCAGCAGTTTTTCGAGCGGGAGCAATCAGCCCCAGCATTTT. This sequence encodes CASSFSSGSNQPQHF.

The gene calls are TRBV9 and TRBJ2-1, with 9 bases identical to TRBD2. The germline gives CDR1 SGDLS, CDR2 YYNGEE. V lost 0 bases to trimming and J lost 7 bases; unmatched junction nucleotides: 5. This CDR3 has 15 residues. CDR3: CASSVAGSGGNEQFF. In DNA, the CDR3 is TGTGCCAGCAGCGTAGCAGGTAGCGGGGGTAATGAGCAGTTCTTC.

V usage is TRBV14 and J usage is TRBJ2-7; possibly TRBD1 for D (6 bases). This CDR3 is built from 15 residues. V gave up 1 base and J gave up 2 bases, with 12 bases separating them. Germline CDR1 reads SGHDN; CDR2 reads FVKESK. For the CDR3, the DNA is TGTGCCAGCAGCCAAGTGGACAGCCTGACCTACGAGCAGTACTTC. This encodes CASSQVDSLTYEQYF.

The chain uses TRBV29-1 and TRBJ2-2, with 12 bases aligning to TRBD1. CDR1 and CDR2 (germline): SQVTM, ANQGSEA. The CDR3 is made up of 16 amino acids. The V segment lost 7 bases and the J segment 6 bases; nucleotides outside the gene matches: 12. The CDR3 spells CSARAGTGGSAGELFF. The CDR3, as DNA: TGCAGCGCCCGGGCTGGGACAGGGGGCTCAGCCGGGGAGCTGTTTTTT.